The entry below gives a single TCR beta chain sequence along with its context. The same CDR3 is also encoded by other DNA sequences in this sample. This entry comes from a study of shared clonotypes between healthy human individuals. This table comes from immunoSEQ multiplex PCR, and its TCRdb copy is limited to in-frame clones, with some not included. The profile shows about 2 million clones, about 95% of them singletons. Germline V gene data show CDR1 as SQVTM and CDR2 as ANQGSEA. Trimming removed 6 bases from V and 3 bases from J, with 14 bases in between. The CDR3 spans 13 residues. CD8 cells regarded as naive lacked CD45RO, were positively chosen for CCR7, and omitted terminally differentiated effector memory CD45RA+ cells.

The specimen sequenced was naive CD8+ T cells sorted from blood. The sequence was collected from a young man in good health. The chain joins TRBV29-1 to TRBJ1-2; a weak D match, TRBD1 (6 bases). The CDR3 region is CSVASDSYYGYTF. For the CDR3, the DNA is TGCAGCGTGGCCTCGGACAGTTACTATGGCTACACCTTC.